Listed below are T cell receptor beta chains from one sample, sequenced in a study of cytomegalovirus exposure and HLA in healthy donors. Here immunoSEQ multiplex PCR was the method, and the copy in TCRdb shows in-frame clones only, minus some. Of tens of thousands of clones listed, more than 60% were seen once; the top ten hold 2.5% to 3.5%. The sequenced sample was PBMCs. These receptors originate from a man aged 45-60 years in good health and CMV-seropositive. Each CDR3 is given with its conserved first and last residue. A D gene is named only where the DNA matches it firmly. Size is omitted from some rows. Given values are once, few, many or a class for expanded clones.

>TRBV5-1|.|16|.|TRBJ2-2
TGCGCCAGCACCCCGACAGGCGCCCCGAACACCGGGGAGCTGTTTTTT
CASTPTGAPNTGELFF
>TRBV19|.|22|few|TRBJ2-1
TGTGCCAGTAGTATAGATTCCTCGTGGGTGGATGGAGGGCCCGTTTCCTACAATGAGCAGTTCTTC
CASSIDSSWVDGGPVSYNEQFF
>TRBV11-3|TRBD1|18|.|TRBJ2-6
TGTGCCAGCAGCTCCGTCGGGACAGGGCATGCTGGGGCCAACGGCCTGACTTTC
CASSSVGTGHAGANGLTF
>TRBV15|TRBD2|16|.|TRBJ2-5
TGTGCCACCAGCAGCGGACTAGCGGGAGGGCAAGAGACCCAGTACTTC
CATSSGLAGGQETQYF
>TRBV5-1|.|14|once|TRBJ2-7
TGCGCCAGCAGCACAGAGGGACTCCCCTACGAGCAGTACTTC
CASSTEGLPYEQYF
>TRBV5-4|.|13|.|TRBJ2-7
TGTGCCAGCAGCTTGGCCCCTAGGCCCGAGCAGTACTTC
CASSLAPRPEQYF
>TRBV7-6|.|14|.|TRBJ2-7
TGTGCCAGCAGCTTAGGGGGGGACGTCTACGAGCAGTACTTC
CASSLGGDVYEQYF
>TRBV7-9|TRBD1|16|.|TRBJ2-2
TGTGCCAGCAGCTCCAGGGACAGGTCGAACACCGGGGAGCTGTTTTTT
CASSSRDRSNTGELFF
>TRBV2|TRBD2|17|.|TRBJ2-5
TGTGCCAGCAGGGGACTAGCGAGAGGGGAGCTAAGGGAGACCCAGTACTTC
CASRGLARGELRETQYF
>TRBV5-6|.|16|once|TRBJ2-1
TGTGCCAGCAGCGCGTCCGGGAAAAAAAAACTGTATGAGCAGTTCTTC
CASSASGKKKLYEQFF
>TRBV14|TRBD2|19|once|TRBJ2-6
TGTGCCAGCAGCCGGGGGGGACCCAACCCCGTCTCTGGGGCCAACGTCCTGACTTTC
CASSRGGPNPVSGANVLTF
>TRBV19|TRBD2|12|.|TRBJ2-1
TGTGCCAGTGCGGGGGGGGTCTTCGAGCAGTTCTTC
CASAGGVFEQFF
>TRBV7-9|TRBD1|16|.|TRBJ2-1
TGTGCCAGCAGCCGCGTCGACAGGGGATCCTACAATGAGCAGTTCTTC
CASSRVDRGSYNEQFF
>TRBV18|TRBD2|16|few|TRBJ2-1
TGTGCCAGCTCACGTGCCGGGACTAGCGCCTACAATGAGCAGTTCTTC
CASSRAGTSAYNEQFF
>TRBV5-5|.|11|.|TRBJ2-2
TGTGCCAGCAGCCCAACCGGGGAGCTGTTTTTT
CASSPTGELFF
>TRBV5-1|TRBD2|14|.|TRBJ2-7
TGCGCCAGCAGCCCCGGATGGACTAGCTCCGAGCAGTACTTC
CASSPGWTSSEQYF